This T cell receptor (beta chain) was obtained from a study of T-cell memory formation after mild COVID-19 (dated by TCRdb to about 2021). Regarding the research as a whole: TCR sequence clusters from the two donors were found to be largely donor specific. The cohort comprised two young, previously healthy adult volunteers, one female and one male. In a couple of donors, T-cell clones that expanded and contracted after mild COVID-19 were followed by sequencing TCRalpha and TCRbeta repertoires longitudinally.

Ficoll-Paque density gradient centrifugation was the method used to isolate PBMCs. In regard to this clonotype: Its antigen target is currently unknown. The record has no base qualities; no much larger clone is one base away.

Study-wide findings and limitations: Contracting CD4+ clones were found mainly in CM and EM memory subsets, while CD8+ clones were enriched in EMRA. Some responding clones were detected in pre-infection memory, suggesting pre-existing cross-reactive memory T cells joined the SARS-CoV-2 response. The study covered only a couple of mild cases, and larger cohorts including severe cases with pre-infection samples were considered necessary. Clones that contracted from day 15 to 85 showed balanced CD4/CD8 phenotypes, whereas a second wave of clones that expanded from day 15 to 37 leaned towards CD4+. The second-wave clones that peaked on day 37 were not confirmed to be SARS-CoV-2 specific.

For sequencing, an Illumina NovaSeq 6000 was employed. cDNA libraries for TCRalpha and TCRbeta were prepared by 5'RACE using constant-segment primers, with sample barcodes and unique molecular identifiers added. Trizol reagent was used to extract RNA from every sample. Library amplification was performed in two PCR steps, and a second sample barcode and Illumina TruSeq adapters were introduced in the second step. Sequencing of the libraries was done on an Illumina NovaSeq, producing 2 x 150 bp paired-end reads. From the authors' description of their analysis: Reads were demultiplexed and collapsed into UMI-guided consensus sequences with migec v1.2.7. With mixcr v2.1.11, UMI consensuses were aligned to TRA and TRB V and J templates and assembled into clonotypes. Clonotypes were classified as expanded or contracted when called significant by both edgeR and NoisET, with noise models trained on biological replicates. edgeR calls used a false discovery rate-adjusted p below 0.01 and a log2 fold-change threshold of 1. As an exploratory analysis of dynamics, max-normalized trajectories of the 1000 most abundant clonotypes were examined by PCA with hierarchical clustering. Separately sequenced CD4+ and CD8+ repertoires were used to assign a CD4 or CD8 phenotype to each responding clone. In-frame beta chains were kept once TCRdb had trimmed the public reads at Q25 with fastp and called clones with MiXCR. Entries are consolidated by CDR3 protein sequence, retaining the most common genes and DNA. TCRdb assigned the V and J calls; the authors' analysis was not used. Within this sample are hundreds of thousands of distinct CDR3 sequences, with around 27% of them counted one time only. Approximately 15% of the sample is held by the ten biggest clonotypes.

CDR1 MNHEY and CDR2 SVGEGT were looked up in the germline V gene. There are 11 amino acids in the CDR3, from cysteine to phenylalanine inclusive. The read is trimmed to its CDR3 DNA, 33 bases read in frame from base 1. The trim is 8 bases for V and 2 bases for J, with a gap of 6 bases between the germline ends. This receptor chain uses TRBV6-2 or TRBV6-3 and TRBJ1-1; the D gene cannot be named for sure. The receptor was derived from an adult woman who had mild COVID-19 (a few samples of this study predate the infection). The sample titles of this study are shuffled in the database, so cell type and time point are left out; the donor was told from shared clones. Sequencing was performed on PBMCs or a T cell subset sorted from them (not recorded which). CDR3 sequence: CASFINTEAFF. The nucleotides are TGTGCCAGCTTTATCAACACTGAAGCTTTCTTT.